The clone carrying this T cell receptor (beta chain) was recorded once. This entry belongs to a study of blood T cell repertoires in COVID-19. Study in general: Whether acute or convalescent, the COVID-19 samples came from the United States, Italy and Spain. T cells, B-cell-depleted T cells, or PBMCs supplied cDNA or gDNA.

Clones were read by immunoSEQ multiplex PCR, and TCRdb kept only the in-frame ones, dropping some. The sample has around 300,000 clones; roughly 85% are singletons. The trim removed 4 bases at V and 0 bases at J, leaving 10 bases unmatched. The CDR3 length is 18 residues. Germline values: CDR1 LNHNV, CDR2 YYDKDF (reference sequence). This clonotype was sampled from a human donor in a cohort sampled during active COVID-19. The sample taken for sequencing was peripheral blood. The chain has TRBV15 and TRBJ1-5; 9 bases are a match to TRBD1. Here the CDR3 reads CATSINRGLTNSNQPQHF. For the CDR3, the DNA is TGTGCCACCAGCATCAACAGGGGGCTAACGAATAGCAATCAGCCCCAGCATTTT.